The T cell receptor beta chain under discussion was sequenced for a study of cytotoxic CD8 clonotypes in ibrutinib-treated CLL (dated by TCRdb to about 2021). A note on the overall study: The cohort was composed of approximately 11 relapsed/refractory and about 15 treatment-naive patients; IGHV unmutated status was identified in fewer than 18 patients. Partial responses were observed in about 25 patients and complete responses in 2; after a median follow-up of around 64 months, remission was maintained in around 14 patients and progression was observed in around twelve. The response samples were drawn at a median of approximately twelve months into treatment, with a range of roughly 6 to 36 months. On average, each sample yielded hundreds of thousands of productive templates and 85,000 to 95,000 productive rearrangements. Longitudinal samples were available for about 30% of the 86 trial participants. Cryopreserved peripheral blood mononuclear cells were obtained prior to treatment, at the time of response, and at either disease progression or sustained remission. Every sample from remission and from progressive disease was obtained while the patients were still on ibrutinib. Findings and caveats that apply to the study as a whole: Baseline clonality was found to be higher than that of age-matched healthy donors and was strongly correlated with circulating CD8+ T-cell counts. Sampling times were not matched between patients in sustained remission and patients whose disease was progressing, and lymph node repertoires were not examined. Public clonotypes were rare and either shrank or stayed stable during treatment, and the rise in clonality at ibrutinib response reflected expansion of private clonotypes. Clonality rose at ibrutinib response, remained stable during sustained remission, and dropped back toward baseline at progression.

A word on this clone: The target of this receptor is not known. No qualities accompany the bases; no much larger clone lies one base away.

The goal of deep resolution MiSeq sequencing was a depth between 1 in 1 million and 1 in 200,000 T cells, and coverage averaged 10x per clonotype. The immunoSEQ hsTCRB Kit was used to generate the TCR beta libraries. As for the authors' bioinformatics: The data were analyzed with ImmunoSEQ Analyzer and ImmunoSEQ Data Assistant, and V, D and J gene assignments followed IMGT definitions. Clonality, which ranges from 0 to 1, was calculated by subtracting the normalized Shannon entropy of productive rearrangement frequencies from one. Only overrepresented clonotypes making up at least 0.05% of the repertoire of each patient were included in the public clonotype analysis. Around 14 repertoires from age-matched healthy donors, obtained from immuneACCESS, served as clonality controls. The table comes from immuneACCESS by way of TCRdb, which keeps in-frame sequences with V and J called. Part of the clones is missing from these tables; in studies checked, under half for an unresolved V gene and the rest for unknown reasons. That table is the source of V, J and clone size, and D and trimming were worked out from the DNA. For this sample the table gives under 300,000 clones, of which 70% were detected only once. The leading ten clones occupy less than 20% of the sample.

Its CDR3 holds 14 amino acids, cysteine through phenylalanine. Of all the DNA, just the CDR3 is kept, 42 bases in frame from base 1. Per the germline V gene, SNHLY is the CDR1 and FYNNEI is the CDR2. V trim: 4 bases; J trim: 2 bases; unmatched bases: 0. The time point label, read with the paper, signifies: approximately 25 months on ibrutinib. For TCR beta library preparation, about 2.2 micrograms of genomic DNA was extracted from cryopreserved PBMCs. Longitudinal blood samples from CLL patients receiving ibrutinib monotherapy were subjected to high-throughput TCR beta sequencing. The patients were enrolled in a single-center, open-label phase 2 trial of ibrutinib monotherapy.

This chain is built from TRBV2 and TRBJ2-1; the junction holds 9 bases that match TRBD2. This receptor was taken from a human donor with chronic lymphocytic leukemia. Sequencing was performed on PBMCs, taken after 24 months of ibrutinib treatment. The DNA sequence is given as TGTGCCAGCAGTGGACTAGCGGCCTACAATGAGCAGTTCTTC. This sequence encodes CASSGLAAYNEQFF.